One and the same sample provided the 30 T cell receptor beta chains below, sequenced in a study of Ad26.COV2.S vaccination and SARS-CoV-2 variants. Treatment specified: approximately 18 received Ad26.COV2.S at low or high dose, single or two shots; a few received placebo; per-sample allocation not given. Samples came from day 63 after the first vaccine or placebo injection. Measured with immunoSEQ multiplex PCR; TCRdb has only the in-frame clones, and not every one. The table shows roughly 410,000 clones, with about four fifths occurring only once. Sequenced material: peripheral blood, taken in a trial of Ad26.COV2.S vaccine versus placebo. The receptors derive from a person between 18 and 65 years old who received the Ad26.COV2.S COVID-19 vaccine or a placebo.

The CDR3 is CASSERFDGSEQYF. The CDR3 coding sequence is TGTGCCAGCAGTGAACGGTTCGACGGGTCCGAGCAGTACTTC. The chain employs TRBV25-1 and TRBJ2-7; D call uncertain. Germline V gene lookup returns CDR1 MGHDK and CDR2 SYGVNS. Deletions cut 2 bases from V and 6 bases from J, with 14 bases between. The CDR3 loop spans 14 amino acids.

The rearrangement joins TRBV11-2 to TRBJ2-7; TRBD2 matches at 7 bases. This CDR3 contains 14 residues. J gave up 4 bases and V 0 bases, and 3 bases lay outside the gene matches. Germline-derived CDR1 and CDR2 are SGHAT and FQNNGV. The CDR3 loop is CASSLERGGYEQYF. The CDR3 DNA reads as TGTGCCAGCAGCTTAGAAAGGGGAGGGTACGAGCAGTACTTC.

V is TRBV27 and J is TRBJ1-4, with no clear D. Germline V gene sequence: CDR1 MNHEY, CDR2 SMNVEV (reference sequence). V lost 6 bases to trimming and J lost 4 bases, with 9 bases between them. The CDR3 runs to 13 residues. As DNA, the CDR3 is TGTGCCAGCAGCTTGAGGGTTAATGAAAAACTGTTTTTT. Protein product: CASSLRVNEKLFF.

The chain employs TRBV24-1 and TRBJ2-1; the match to TRBD2 covers 7 bases. CDR1 and CDR2 (germline): KGHDR, SFDVKD. With V trimmed by 5 bases and J by 7 bases, 10 bases remained unmatched. The CDR3 sequence is 15 residues long. CDR3 residues: CATSVGGLGANEQFF. The DNA of the CDR3 is TGTGCCACCAGTGTGGGTGGACTAGGAGCGAATGAGCAGTTCTTC.

The rearrangement joins TRBV4-3 to TRBJ2-7; unclear D gene. The CDR3 extends over 14 amino acids. From germline, CDR1 is LGHNA and CDR2 YSLEER. Trimming left V 0 bases short and J 1 base short, with 7 bases between. CDR3: CASSQDSLSYEQYF. In nucleotides, the CDR3 is TGCGCCAGCAGCCAAGACAGTTTATCCTACGAGCAGTACTTC.

This sequence joins TRBV28 and TRBJ2-7; possible D gene TRBD2, 5 bases. This CDR3 region has 14 residues. From germline, CDR1 is MDHEN and CDR2 SYDVKM. The V end was cut by 2 bases, the J end by 3 bases, with 11 bases between. The CDR3 region is CASSLVGSVYEQYF. In nucleotides, the CDR3 is TGTGCCAGCAGTTTAGTGGGGAGTGTCTACGAGCAGTACTTC. Full variable domain (remainder filled in from reference TRBV28 and TRBJ2-7): DVKVTQSSRYLVKRTGEKVFLECVQDMDHENMFWYRQDPGLGLRLIYFSYDVKMKEKGDIPEGYSVSREKKERFSLILESASTNQTSMYLCASSLVGSVYEQYFGPGTRLTVT.

The chain carries TRBV7-9 and TRBJ1-2; tentative D call: TRBD1 (6 bases). Germline V gene sequence: CDR1 SEHNR, CDR2 FQNEAQ (reference sequence). This CDR3 region has 14 residues. Trimming removed 5 bases at V and 5 bases at J, with 15 bases between. CDR3 in amino acids: CASSPTRTAYGYTF. Here the CDR3 DNA reads TGTGCCAGCAGCCCTACCCGGACAGCTTATGGCTACACCTTC.

This clone has a single count. This rearrangement joins TRBV9 to TRBJ1-2; 8 bases are a match to TRBD1. The CDR3 sequence is 14 residues long. V gave up 0 bases and J gave up 8 bases; unmatched junction bases: 6. Per the germline V gene, CDR1 is SGDLS and CDR2 is YYNGEE. Here the CDR3 reads CASSVGPGGGGYTF. CDR3 nucleotide sequence: TGTGCCAGCAGCGTAGGACCAGGGGGCGGAGGCTACACCTTC.

This clone was observed a handful of times. The V gene is TRBV5-1, the J gene TRBJ2-7, with 9 bases fitting TRBD1. Trimming took 3 bases from V and 5 from J; bases not matched to a gene: 12. This CDR3 spans 16 amino acids. CDR1 is SGHRS, CDR2 YFSETQ, per germline. In DNA, the CDR3 is TGCGCCAGCAGCTACCGGTCCGGACAGGGGACGCACGAGCAGTACTTC. Its protein product is CASSYRSGQGTHEQYF.

This chain joins TRBV30 and TRBJ1-5; D possibly corresponds to TRBD1 (5 bases). Germline V gene lookup returns CDR1 GTSNPN and CDR2 SVGIG (reference sequence). The ends were cut back, 2 bases at V and 6 bases at J, with 11 bases in the middle. The CDR3 length is 13 residues. The CDR3 loop is CAWSRQGGQPQHF. CDR3 bases: TGTGCCTGGAGTCGGCAGGGTGGTCAGCCCCAGCATTTT.

The chain has TRBV11-3 and TRBJ2-7; D could derive from TRBD1 or TRBD2 (6 bases each). The CDR3 consists of 14 residues. The germline V and J ends were trimmed by 2 bases and 5 bases, with 13 bases remaining between them. Germline-derived CDR1 and CDR2 are SGHNT and YENEEA. This CDR3 reads CASSLSGATHEQYF. DNA of the CDR3: TGTGCCAGCAGCTTATCGGGGGCGACCCACGAGCAGTACTTC. Full variable domain (outside the CDR3, taken from reference TRBV11-3 and TRBJ2-7): EAGVVQSPRYKIIEKKQPVAFWCNPISGHNTLYWYLQNLGQGPELLIRYENEEAVDDSQLPKDRFSAERLKGVDSTLKIQPAELGDSAVYLCASSLSGATHEQYFGPGTRLTVT.

The genes are TRBV29-1 and TRBJ1-1, with a weak D call TRBD1 (5 bases). The CDR3 is 15 residues long. Germline-derived CDR1 and CDR2 are SQVTM and ANQGSEA. V lost 6 bases and J 4 bases, leaving 21 bases between the germline ends. Here the CDR3 DNA reads TGCAGCGTAGCTGTTCCCGACAGAGTTGGCACTGAAGCTTTCTTT. Translated, it gives CSVAVPDRVGTEAFF. Combining the CDR3 with reference TRBV29-1 and TRBJ1-1 gives the whole variable domain SAVISQKPSRDICQRGTSLTIQCQVDSQVTMMFWYRQQPGQSLTLIATANQGSEATYESGFVIDKFPISRPNLTFSTLTVSNMSPEDSSIYLCSVAVPDRVGTEAFFGQGTRLTVV.

The V and J genes are TRBV19 and TRBJ1-2; a possible D gene is TRBD1 (6 bases). The CDR3 runs 13 residues. V lost 0 bases, J lost 5 bases, and 7 bases lay in between. The germline V gene encodes CDR1 LNHDA and CDR2 SQIVND (reference sequence). Here the CDR3 reads CASSIDRGYGYTF. In DNA form, the CDR3 reads TGTGCCAGTAGTATAGACAGGGGTTATGGCTACACCTTC.

This rearrangement joins TRBV5-4 to TRBJ2-7, with 13 bases identical to TRBD2. Germline loops: CDR1 SGHNT, CDR2 YYREEE (reference sequence). The length of the CDR3 is 15 residues. The junction had 4 bases not matched to a gene; V was cut back by 7 bases and J by 0 bases. The CDR3 DNA follows: TGTGCCAGCGGGACTAGCGGGATGAGCTCCTACGAGCAGTACTTC. This encodes CASGTSGMSSYEQYF.

This chain links TRBV2 with TRBJ2-7; TRBD2 is a possible D gene (5 bases). Trimming cost V 5 bases and J 4 bases, with 9 bases left between them. Germline V gives CDR1 SNHLY, CDR2 FYNNEI. The CDR3 length is 12 residues. CDR3: CASSLTSYEQYF. The CDR3 DNA sequence: TGTGCCAGCAGTCTTACTAGTTACGAGCAGTACTTC.

The chain carries TRBV7-2 and TRBJ2-1; 8 bases agree with TRBD1. Germline V CDR1 and CDR2: SGHTA, FQGNSA. V was clipped by 5 bases and J by 2 bases; unmatched bases: 5. This CDR3 region has 15 residues. CDR3 region: CASSARTGTYNEQFF. CDR3 nucleotide sequence: TGTGCCAGCAGCGCGCGGACAGGGACCTACAATGAGCAGTTCTTC. Full variable domain (outside the CDR3, taken from reference TRBV7-2 and TRBJ2-1): GAGVSQSPSNKVTEKGKDVELRCDPISGHTALYWYRQSLGQGLEFLIYFQGNSAPDKSGLPSDRFSAERTGGSVSTLTIQRTQQEDSAVYLCASSARTGTYNEQFFGPGTRLTVL.

This clone has a handful of counts. The V and J genes are TRBV27 and TRBJ2-7, with 11 nucleotides matching TRBD2. The germline V gene has CDR1 MNHEY and CDR2 SMNVEV (reference sequence). The CDR3 has 16 residues. The V gene end was trimmed by 5 bases and the J gene end by 3 bases; junction bases not matched to a gene: 9. The CDR3 coding sequence is TGTGCCAGCAGTCCGGGGGGGACTAGCGGTGGCTACGAGCAGTACTTC. As protein: CASSPGGTSGGYEQYF.

The chain links TRBV9 to TRBJ2-7, with a possible D match to TRBD2 (5 bases). The CDR3 has 15 amino acids. V gave up 3 bases and J gave up 3 bases, with 16 bases separating them. Germline V gene lookup returns CDR1 SGDLS and CDR2 YYNGEE. The CDR3 nucleotides read TGTGCCAGCAGCGCCCTCCCTCTAGCCAACTACGAGCAGTACTTC. Its translation: CASSALPLANYEQYF.

The chain carries TRBV27 and TRBJ1-2; D remains unclear. Trimming stripped 8 bases from V and 1 base from J, with 11 bases between. The CDR3 covers 13 residues. CDR1 MNHEY and CDR2 SMNVEV come from the germline V gene (reference sequence). Written as DNA, the CDR3 is TGTGCCAGCTCCTCGGGTAATAACTATGGCTACACCTTC. Translated, it gives CASSSGNNYGYTF.

The chain is built from TRBV6-5 and TRBJ2-7; TRBD1 matches 8 bases. The V segment lost 0 bases and the J segment 4 bases; nucleotides outside the gene matches: 5. CDR3 size: 15 residues. Germline loops: CDR1 MNHEY, CDR2 SVGAGI. DNA of the CDR3: TGTGCCAGCAGTTACTCTAACAGGGGGGCTTACGAGCAGTACTTC. Encoded protein: CASSYSNRGAYEQYF.

The chain joins TRBV7-2 to TRBJ2-7; 8 bases align to TRBD2. Germline V gene data show CDR1 as SGHTA and CDR2 as FQGNSA. CDR3 size: 15 residues. V trimming: 0 bases; J trimming: 5 bases; junction bases outside the gene matches: 6. CDR3 amino acids: CASSLAPGLENEQYF. CDR3 coding DNA: TGTGCCAGCAGCTTAGCGCCGGGACTAGAAAACGAGCAGTACTTC. The variable domain in full, with the rest retrieved from reference TRBV7-2 and TRBJ2-7, is GAGVSQSPSNKVTEKGKDVELRCDPISGHTALYWYRQSLGQGLEFLIYFQGNSAPDKSGLPSDRFSAERTGGSVSTLTIQRTQQEDSAVYLCASSLAPGLENEQYFGPGTRLTVT.

V usage is TRBV20-1 and J usage is TRBJ2-3; the match to TRBD2 covers 10 bases. V shed 3 bases, J shed 2 bases, and the junction held 14 bases outside the gene matches. CDR1 and CDR2 from the germline V gene are DFQATT and SNEGSKA (reference sequence). The CDR3 has 18 amino acids. The CDR3 reads CSASAVSTSGTSTDTQYF. CDR3 coding DNA: TGCAGTGCTAGTGCAGTGTCCACTAGCGGGACGTCCACAGATACGCAGTATTTT.

The chain combines TRBV13 with TRBJ2-3; D might be TRBD1 or TRBD2, each matching 6 bases. This CDR3 spans 15 amino acids. CDR1 and CDR2 (germline): PRHDT, FYEKMQ (reference sequence). V was clipped by 3 bases and J by 0 bases, with 10 bases between them. CDR3 protein: CASSFGGRSTDTQYF. The CDR3 DNA reads as TGTGCCAGCAGCTTTGGGGGGCGCAGCACAGATACGCAGTATTTT.

J is TRBJ2-7 and V is TRBV7-9; 9 nucleotides align to TRBD1. The CDR3 is 16 amino acids. Per the germline V gene, CDR1 is SEHNR and CDR2 is FQNEAQ (reference sequence). V dropped 3 bases and J dropped 5; count of bases not matched to a gene: 11. The CDR3 DNA follows: TGTGCCAGCAGCTTGGCTCGTCCCGGGACAGGGAACGAGCAGTACTTC. Encoded protein: CASSLARPGTGNEQYF.

The chain uses TRBV12-5 and TRBJ1-4, with D uncertain. From germline, CDR1 is LGHNT and CDR2 FRNRAP. The CDR3 length is 16 residues. Between the trimmed V and J ends, which lost 2 bases and 0 bases, there was a span of 10 bases. CDR3 DNA: TGTGCTAGTGGTTTGACCCACTCCGCAACTAATGAAAAACTGTTTTTT. It translates to CASGLTHSATNEKLFF.

The rearrangement links TRBV2 to TRBJ2-7; tentatively, D is TRBD1 or TRBD2 (5 bases each). Trimming shortened V by 7 bases and J by 0 bases, and 16 bases separated the two germline ends. The germline V gene has CDR1 SNHLY and CDR2 FYNNEI. The length of the CDR3 is 15 residues. The DNA for the CDR3 is TGTGCCAGCAATGTGCCGGGACGGAGCTCCTACGAGCAGTACTTC. It is translated as CASNVPGRSSYEQYF.

The genes are TRBV7-6 and TRBJ2-2; 10 bases agree with TRBD2. Looked up from germline, CDR1 is SGHVS and CDR2 is FNYEAQ. The CDR3 has 16 residues. J was trimmed by 2 bases and V by 5 bases; bases with no gene match: 5. CDR3 protein: CASSVTSGINTGELFF. CDR3 nucleotide sequence: TGTGCCAGCAGCGTCACTAGCGGGATAAACACCGGGGAGCTGTTTTTT.

This clone was seen a handful of times. This chain links TRBV11-2 with TRBJ1-1; D call uncertain. The CDR3 is made up of 16 amino acids. V was clipped by 5 bases and J by 5 bases, with 21 bases between them. Germline V gene sequence: CDR1 SGHAT, CDR2 FQNNGV. Written as DNA, the CDR3 is TGTGCCAGCAGCACGGACTTGCCAGCCATGGGGACTGAAGCTTTCTTT. Its translation: CASSTDLPAMGTEAFF.

This clone was observed a few times. J is TRBJ1-2 and V is TRBV10-3; no definite D call. Germline CDR1 is ENHRY and CDR2 is SYGVKD. Trimming pared 7 bases from V and 6 bases from J, leaving 15 bases between. The CDR3 sequence is 13 residues long. This CDR3 reads CAIMDNPGNGYTF. The DNA for the CDR3 is TGTGCCATCATGGATAACCCGGGGAATGGCTACACCTTC.

The chain couples TRBV7-2 to TRBJ2-1; 9 bases line up with TRBD2. The CDR3 runs to 15 residues. Trimming took 1 base from V and 4 from J; bases not matched to a gene: 2. From germline, CDR1 is SGHTA and CDR2 FQGNSA. The CDR3, as DNA: TGTGCCAGCAGCTTAGATAGCGGGGGTTACAATGAGCAGTTCTTC. Translated: CASSLDSGGYNEQFF.